The 27 T cell receptor beta chains presented below share a single source sample, sequenced in a study of T cells in Graves' hyperthyroidism and ophthalmopathy (dated by TCRdb to between 2018 and 2021). Libraries were constructed by multiplex PCR. Sequencing relied on an Illumina HiSeq 2000. TCR beta CDR3 regions were amplified from RNA transcripts. For the first round of RT-PCR on the TCR CDR3, the HTBI primer set was used together with the Qiagen OneStep RT-PCR kit. TCRdb cleaned the public reads at Q25 with fastp, built clones with MiXCR and kept in-frame beta chains. For every CDR3 protein sequence, its rows merge into one entry that carries the most common genes and DNA. The sample table shows roughly 510,000 distinct CDR3 sequences, and around 50% are seen once. The ten largest clones capture roughly 45% of the sample. What was sequenced was peripheral blood or thyroid tissue (not recorded which). These TCRs come from an adult woman with Graves' disease, either hyperthyroidism or ophthalmopathy (not recorded which).

The chain joins TRBV10-3 to TRBJ2-5; D might be TRBD1 (5 bases). Per germline, CDR1 ENHRY and CDR2 SYGVKD. Trimming cost V 3 bases and J 12 bases, with 20 bases left between them. The CDR3 sequence is 14 residues long. CDR3 DNA sequence: TGTGCCATCAGTGATGCCAGGACACCACTTCGGGAGTACTTC. Protein: CAISDARTPLREYF.

J is TRBJ2-7 and V is TRBV7-9; weak D call: TRBD1 (6 bases). The CDR3 covers 15 residues. V gave up 8 bases and J gave up 0 bases, with 17 bases separating them. Germline lookup yields CDR1 SEHNR and CDR2 FQNEAQ (reference sequence). CDR3 nucleotides: TGTGCCAGCTCACCGGGACAAGGTCGCTCCTACGAGCAGTACTTC. This gives the protein CASSPGQGRSYEQYF.

There are many counts of this clonotype. The chain is built from TRBV14 and TRBJ1-4; unclear D gene. The CDR3 is 17 residues long. Deletions cut 3 bases from V and 1 base from J, with 15 bases between. Germline CDR1 and CDR2: SGHDN and FVKESK. As DNA, the CDR3 is TGTGCCAGCAGCCACCGAGTGGGGTCAGGAACTAATGAAAAACTGTTTTTT. This sequence encodes CASSHRVGSGTNEKLFF. Complete variable domain (other parts from reference TRBV14 and TRBJ1-4): EAGVTQFPSHSVIEKGQTVTLRCDPISGHDNLYWYRRVMGKEIKFLLHFVKESKQDESGMPNNRFLAERTGGTYSTLKVQPAELEDSGVYFCASSHRVGSGTNEKLFFGSGTQLSVL.

This clonotype was counted ten times or more. The chain carries TRBV5-1 and TRBJ1-2, with D possibly matching TRBD1 (5 bases). The CDR3 spans 12 residues. Germline CDR1 and CDR2: SGHRS and YFSETQ. The V gene lost 2 bases and the J gene lost 8 bases, with 10 bases spanning the gap. The DNA of the CDR3 is TGCGCCAGCAGCTTAACACGGGACGGCTACACCTTC. As protein: CASSLTRDGYTF.

Comment on this clonotype: Given a much more abundant clone one base away, this may be a read error. The CDR3 does not close with the conserved phenylalanine or tryptophan, likely indicating a read error. The CDR3 sequence: CASSFRGGDTEAFL. CDR3 DNA: TGTGCCAGCAGCTTCAGGGGGGGGGACACTGAAGCTTTCCTT. The chain joins TRBV7-2 to TRBJ1-1; 7 bases agree with TRBD1. After removal of 3 bases from V and 3 bases from J, the junction contained 4 bases not matched to a gene. Per germline, CDR1 SGHTA and CDR2 FQGNSA. The CDR3 contains 14 residues.

This clonotype has a handful of counts. This chain links TRBV4-2 with TRBJ2-7; a weak D match, TRBD2 (6 bases). The CDR3 runs to 17 residues. Per germline, CDR1 LGHNA and CDR2 YNFKEQ. Trimming shortened V by 0 bases and J by 0 bases, and 15 bases separated the two germline ends. This chain's CDR3 is CASSQDKRSGFSYEQYF. As DNA, the CDR3 is TGTGCCAGCAGCCAAGATAAGAGAAGCGGGTTCTCCTACGAGCAGTACTTC.

This rearrangement joins TRBV7-6 to TRBJ1-3; perhaps TRBD1 as D (5 bases). V dropped 3 bases and J dropped 4 bases, with 13 bases sitting between them. CDR3 length equals 15 residues. The V gene's germline CDR1 is SGHVS and CDR2 FNYEAQ. The CDR3 bases are TGTGCCAGCAGCTTGGGGGAGGGACCAGGAAACACCATATATTTT. Encoded protein: CASSLGEGPGNTIYF.

This chain uses TRBV9 with TRBJ1-1; D is unclear. Germline loops: CDR1 SGDLS, CDR2 YYNGEE. This CDR3 contains 16 residues. The V gene lost 3 bases and the J gene lost 0 bases, with 15 bases spanning the gap. Here the CDR3 DNA reads TGTGCCAGCAGCGCCCCGGGTTCTGGCATGAACACTGAAGCTTTCTTT. It yields the protein CASSAPGSGMNTEAFF.

The rearrangement links TRBV25-1 to TRBJ1-2; D may be TRBD1 (5 bases). The germline gives CDR1 MGHDK, CDR2 SYGVNS. The CDR3 is 14 amino acids. Trimming stripped 6 bases from V and 5 bases from J, with 16 bases between. The CDR3 DNA sequence: TGTGCCAGCAGCTTAGTCCAGGGCAAATATGGCTACACCTTC. As protein: CASSLVQGKYGYTF.

J is TRBJ2-3 and V is TRBV6-1; D unclear. V was shortened by 2 bases and J by 1 base, with 4 bases between the two germline ends. The CDR3 runs to 13 residues. CDR1 and CDR2 from the germline V gene are MNHNS and SASEGT. The CDR3 nucleotides read TGTGCCAGCAGTGAACTGGGCACAGATACGCAGTATTTT. Translation gives CASSELGTDTQYF.

This clonotype came up a few times. The chain is built from TRBV7-3 and TRBJ2-1; unclear D gene. The germline V and J ends were trimmed by 3 bases and 12 bases, with 12 bases remaining between them. Germline assignment: CDR1 SGHTA and CDR2 FQGTGA. The CDR3 consists of 12 residues. This CDR3 reads CASSFAGSPQFF. CDR3 sequence (DNA): TGTGCCAGCAGCTTTGCCGGATCTCCGCAGTTCTTC.

This clonotype has more than one count but fewer than ten. This chain uses TRBV4-1 with TRBJ2-7, with 7 bases that match TRBD2. After removal of 0 bases from V and 0 bases from J, the junction contained 2 bases not matched to a gene. The CDR3 has 15 amino acids. The germline V gene encodes CDR1 MGHRA and CDR2 YSYEKL. CDR3 in amino acids: CASSQEGGSSYEQYF. CDR3 nucleotide sequence: TGCGCCAGCAGCCAAGAGGGCGGGAGCTCCTACGAGCAGTACTTC.

This chain uses TRBV19 with TRBJ1-6; D unresolved. Germline V gene sequence: CDR1 LNHDA, CDR2 SQIVND (reference sequence). Trimming pared 3 bases from V and 9 bases from J, leaving 12 bases between. CDR3 length equals 14 residues. This chain's CDR3 is CASSIDGFASPLHF. The CDR3 DNA reads as TGTGCCAGTAGTATTGATGGGTTTGCTTCACCCCTCCACTTT.

This clonotype was counted ten times or more. The V call is TRBV15, the J call TRBJ1-5, with unresolved D. Germline assignment: CDR1 LNHNV and CDR2 YYDKDF (reference sequence). Trimming took 0 bases from V and 7 from J, leaving 13 bases between them. This CDR3 comprises 15 residues. The DNA for the CDR3 is TGTGCCACCAGCAGAGATTTAGGTGCATCCCAGCCCCAGCATTTT. Amino acid sequence: CATSRDLGASQPQHF.

V and J are TRBV14 and TRBJ2-3; D is ambiguous. The CDR3 extends over 15 amino acids. Per the germline V gene, CDR1 is SGHDN and CDR2 is FVKESK. The germline V and J ends were trimmed by 3 bases and 1 base, with 11 bases remaining between them. The CDR3 DNA is TGTGCCAGCAGCCAGGTCGGCCTCCGCACAGATACGCAGTATTTT. Its translation is CASSQVGLRTDTQYF.

The CDR3 here is CASSYSGTGSGELFF. The CDR3 nucleotides are TGTGCCAGCAGTTACTCCGGGACAGGGTCCGGGGAGCTGTTTTTT. The rearrangement uses TRBV6-5 and TRBJ2-2; 9 nucleotides align to TRBD1. The trim removed 0 bases at V and 6 bases at J, leaving 2 bases unmatched. CDR3 size: 15 residues. Per germline, CDR1 MNHEY and CDR2 SVGAGI.

Details on this clonotype: With a much larger clone just one base away, this may be a read error. The chain carries TRBV6-6 and TRBJ1-2; D possibly corresponds to TRBD1 (6 bases). CDR1 and CDR2 from the germline V gene are MNHNY and SVGAGI (reference sequence). The V gene lost 7 bases and the J gene lost 3 bases, with 15 bases spanning the gap. CDR3 size: 14 residues. The CDR3 is CASNYGQGYYGYTF. The DNA for the CDR3 is TGTGCCAGCAATTATGGGCAGGGGTACTATGGCTACACCTTC.

The rearrangement uses TRBV10-1 and TRBJ2-2; no definite D call. V lost 4 bases and J lost 0, with 9 bases in between. The CDR3 is 15 amino acids. Germline-derived CDR1 and CDR2 are WNHNN and SYGVQD (reference sequence). CDR3 in amino acids: CASSGGITNTGELFF. CDR3 DNA sequence: TGCGCCAGCAGTGGTGGTATCACGAACACCGGGGAGCTGTTTTTT.

The chain couples TRBV15 to TRBJ2-5; TRBD2 is a possible D gene (6 bases). Germline CDR1 and CDR2: LNHNV and YYDKDF (reference sequence). V was trimmed by 5 bases and J by 5 bases, leaving 12 bases between them. The CDR3 sequence is 13 residues long. DNA of the CDR3: TGTGCCACCAGCGGAGGGGCCGCGGAGACCCAGTACTTC. This translates into CATSGGAAETQYF.

The chain joins TRBV29-1 to TRBJ2-7, with D maybe TRBD1 (6 bases). V gave up 4 bases and J gave up 4 bases, with 17 bases separating them. This CDR3 comprises 14 residues. Germline values: CDR1 SQVTM, CDR2 ANQGSEA. The CDR3, as DNA: TGCAGCGTTGTTGAAGGGGGAACAGTGTACGAGCAGTACTTC. This gives the protein CSVVEGGTVYEQYF.

This clonotype was seen only a few times. The chain is built from TRBV15 and TRBJ1-2; 10 nucleotides match TRBD1. The germline V gene has CDR1 LNHNV and CDR2 YYDKDF (reference sequence). V gave up 1 base and J gave up 3 bases; unmatched junction bases: 2. CDR3 length equals 15 residues. CDR3 sequence (DNA): TGTGCCACCAGCAGAGCCGGGACAGGGGACTATGGCTACACCTTC. This sequence encodes CATSRAGTGDYGYTF.

Only a few counts were recorded for this clonotype. V gene TRBV10-3 combines with J gene TRBJ1-1, with TRBD1 identical over 9 bases. With V trimmed by 10 bases and J by 8 bases, 8 bases remained unmatched. Germline V CDR1 and CDR2: ENHRY, SYGVKD. The CDR3 runs 12 residues. The CDR3 nucleotides are TGTGCCACCGGGAACAGGGGGCCCGAAGCTTTCTTT. This sequence encodes CATGNRGPEAFF.

In this sample, this clonotype turned up many times. This sequence joins TRBV24-1 and TRBJ1-5; the D is unclear. The ends were cut back, 4 bases at V and 2 bases at J, with 5 bases in the middle. This CDR3 has 13 residues. Germline V gives CDR1 KGHDR, CDR2 SFDVKD. DNA for the CDR3: TGTGCCACCAGTGAGGCGGGCAATCAGCCCCAGCATTTT. It translates to CATSEAGNQPQHF.

This clonotype was observed many times. The chain recombines TRBV5-8 with TRBJ2-5, with D tentatively TRBD1 (5 bases). CDR3 length equals 15 residues. The germline gives CDR1 SGHTS, CDR2 YDEGEE. V was pared by 0 bases and J by 5 bases, with 14 bases between. DNA for the CDR3: TGTGCCAGCAGCTTGGAGGCAGGGCGCGGTGAGACCCAGTACTTC. It yields the protein CASSLEAGRGETQYF.

This clonotype has only a few counts. The V gene is TRBV5-1, the J gene TRBJ1-1; 7 nucleotides agree with TRBD1. Germline values: CDR1 SGHRS, CDR2 YFSETQ. V shed 4 bases, J shed 5 bases, and the junction held 14 bases outside the gene matches. CDR3 size: 16 residues. Here the CDR3 reads CASSPQGGTVKTEAFF. The CDR3 nucleotides read TGCGCCAGCAGCCCTCAGGGGGGTACGGTAAAGACTGAAGCTTTCTTT. Together with reference TRBV5-1 and TRBJ1-1, the CDR3 gives the full variable domain: KAGVTQTPRYLIKTRGQQVTLSCSPISGHRSVSWYQQTPGQGLQFLFEYFSETQRNKGNFPGRFSGRQFSNSRSEMNVSTLELGDSALYLCASSPQGGTVKTEAFFGQGTRLTVV.

This clonotype was found many times. This chain connects TRBV5-5 to TRBJ1-1; D is uncertain. V was shortened by 4 bases and J by 5 bases, with 12 bases between the two germline ends. This CDR3 has 13 amino acids. The V gene's germline CDR1 is SGHKS and CDR2 YYEKEE (reference sequence). The CDR3: CASSLDSLTEAFF. Here the CDR3 DNA reads TGTGCCAGCAGCCTGGACTCTCTAACTGAAGCTTTCTTT.

This clonotype was observed many times. The chain recombines TRBV11-2 with TRBJ1-1, with 9 bases aligning to TRBD1. Unmatched junction bases numbered 4, after V lost 4 bases and J lost 1 base. Germline V gene lookup returns CDR1 SGHAT and CDR2 FQNNGV. This CDR3 has 15 amino acids. The CDR3 DNA reads TGTGCCAGCAGCTCCGGGACAGGGAGGAACACTGAAGCTTTCTTT. This sequence encodes CASSSGTGRNTEAFF. Looking up the rest from reference TRBV11-2 and TRBJ1-1 gives the full variable domain: EAGVAQSPRYKIIEKRQSVAFWCNPISGHATLYWYQQILGQGPKLLIQFQNNGVVDDSQLPKDRFSAERLKGVDSTLKIQPAKLEDSAVYLCASSSGTGRNTEAFFGQGTRLTVV.